A single sample is the source of the 15 T cell receptor beta chains below, sequenced in a study of T cells in Graves' hyperthyroidism and ophthalmopathy. Using RNA transcripts as the source, TCR beta CDR3 regions were amplified. TCR CDR3 underwent first-round RT-PCR with the HTBI primer set. TCRdb passed the multiplex PCR reads through MiXCR, listing each CDR3 protein once. This sample has roughly 530,000 distinct CDR3 sequences, with 17% found just once. The sequencing sample was made of blood. These receptors were collected from a woman aged 18-29 years with Graves' ophthalmopathy.

This chain connects TRBV7-3 to TRBJ2-1, with D perhaps matching TRBD1 (6 bases). Germline assignment: CDR1 SGHTA and CDR2 FQGTGA. V shed 2 bases and J shed 0 bases, with 8 bases lying between them. The CDR3 sequence is 15 residues long. CDR3 loop: CASSLSGHSYNEQFF. CDR3 nucleotides: TGTGCCAGCAGCTTATCGGGACACTCCTACAATGAGCAGTTCTTC. The whole variable domain, remainder taken from reference TRBV7-3 and TRBJ2-1, is GAGVSQTPSNKVTEKGKYVELRCDPISGHTALYWYRQSLGQGPEFLIYFQGTGAADDSGLPNDRFFAVRPEGSVSTLKIQRTERGDSAVYLCASSLSGHSYNEQFFGPGTRLTVL.

The CDR3 loop is CASSQVSRGAYEQYF. CDR3 nucleotides: TGCGCCAGCAGCCAAGTTTCGCGGGGGGCTTACGAGCAGTACTTC. The genes are TRBV4-1 and TRBJ2-7; 8 bases line up with TRBD2. Losses at the gene ends were 1 base for V and 4 bases for J; bases not matched to a gene: 6. CDR3 length equals 15 residues. Germline lookup yields CDR1 MGHRA and CDR2 YSYEKL.

The chain is built from TRBV6-2 or TRBV6-3 and TRBJ2-3; D gene ambiguous. From germline, CDR1 is MNHEY and CDR2 SVGEGT. V lost 5 bases and J 6 bases, leaving 18 bases between the germline ends. The CDR3 length is 15 residues. As DNA, the CDR3 is TGTGCCAGCAGTGTCTCGCCGGACCCGAGGGATACGCAGTATTTT. This codes for CASSVSPDPRDTQYF.

Of note for this clonotype: A read error is possible here, since a much larger clone lies one base away. The chain carries TRBV28 and TRBJ1-5, with 8 nucleotides matching TRBD1. The CDR3 extends over 14 amino acids. Looked up from germline, CDR1 is MDHEN and CDR2 is SYDVKM. The CDR3 nucleotides read TGTGCCAGCAGTTACAGGGGGAGCATTCAGCCCCAGCATTTT. Translation: CASSYRGSIQPQHF.

This clonotype was seen at least ten times. The chain links TRBV20-1 to TRBJ2-1, with D possibly TRBD2 on 5 matching bases. Per the germline V gene, CDR1 is DFQATT and CDR2 is SNEGSKA (reference sequence). This CDR3 is 15 amino acids long. The ends were cut back, 0 bases at V and 2 bases at J, with 11 bases in the middle. The CDR3 bases are TGCAGTGCTAGAGACGTAGCGAGCGCCTACAATGAGCAGTTCTTC. Encoded protein: CSARDVASAYNEQFF.

This clonotype was recorded a few times. The CDR3 coding sequence is TGTGCCAGCCGGATAGGGGGTACCACTGAAGCTTTCTTT. As protein: CASRIGGTTEAFF. The J gene is TRBJ1-1, the V gene TRBV19, with D tentatively TRBD1 (6 bases). This CDR3 spans 13 amino acids. In germline, CDR1 is LNHDA, CDR2 SQIVND (reference sequence). Trimming shortened V by 9 bases and J by 4 bases, and 15 bases separated the two germline ends.

This clonotype showed up just a few times. The V gene is TRBV29-1, the J gene TRBJ2-2; TRBD1 matches 10 bases. Trimming removed 4 bases from V and 5 bases from J; junction bases left unmatched: 4. Germline V CDR1 and CDR2: SQVTM, ANQGSEA. This CDR3 has 14 residues. The CDR3 sequence is CSVARTGGTGELFF. CDR3 DNA sequence: TGCAGCGTTGCGAGGACAGGGGGGACCGGGGAGCTGTTTTTT.

The chain uses TRBV11-2 and TRBJ1-1; TRBD1 matches at 11 bases. Germline V gene lookup returns CDR1 SGHAT and CDR2 FQNNGV. The CDR3 is 16 residues long. The junction had 10 bases not matched to a gene; V was cut back by 5 bases and J by 5 bases. The CDR3: CASSRVRTGGATEAFF. In nucleotides, the CDR3 is TGTGCCAGCAGCCGGGTTAGGACAGGGGGCGCGACTGAAGCTTTCTTT.

The chain is built from TRBV5-6 and TRBJ2-3; D remains unclear. CDR3 length: 15 residues. CDR1 is SGHDT, CDR2 YYEEEE, per germline. The ends were cut back, 0 bases at V and 0 bases at J, with 8 bases in the middle. The CDR3 DNA reads TGTGCCAGCAGCTTGGTGGGCCCTAGCACAGATACGCAGTATTTT. Its translation is CASSLVGPSTDTQYF.

In this sample, this clonotype turned up many times. V is TRBV6-1 and J is TRBJ2-7; 16 bases align to TRBD2. Germline assignment: CDR1 MNHNS and CDR2 SASEGT. The V segment lost 7 bases and the J segment 2 bases; nucleotides outside the gene matches: 8. The CDR3 has 17 residues. CDR3 loop: CASIRPGTSGGAYEQYF. DNA for the CDR3: TGTGCCAGCATCCGTCCCGGGACTAGCGGGGGGGCCTACGAGCAGTACTTC.

There are many counts of this clonotype. The rearrangement joins TRBV20-1 to TRBJ1-2; D is unclear. The germline V gene encodes CDR1 DFQATT and CDR2 SNEGSKA (reference sequence). This CDR3 region has 13 residues. V lost 1 base and J 5 bases, leaving 11 bases between the germline ends. For the CDR3, the DNA is TGCAGTGCTAGAGTCGAACTGGTATATGGCTACACCTTC. Its protein product is CSARVELVYGYTF.

The rearrangement joins TRBV9 to TRBJ1-3; 8 bases are shared with TRBD1. The J segment lost 0 bases and the V segment lost 2 bases, leaving 1 base of the junction unmatched. From germline, CDR1 is SGDLS and CDR2 YYNGEE. The CDR3 is 15 residues long. The DNA of the CDR3 is TGTGCCAGCAGCGTCACAGGGGGCTCTGGAAACACCATATATTTT. The encoded protein is CASSVTGGSGNTIYF.

Remarks on this clonotype: Given the absence of the conserved phenylalanine or tryptophan at the CDR3 end, a read error is likely. The V and J genes are TRBV18 and TRBJ2-5; 8 bases fit TRBD1. This CDR3 is 18 amino acids long. Germline CDR1 and CDR2: KGHSH and LQKENI. This chain's CDR3 is CASSPPSTGADDQGTQYL. CDR3 bases: TGTGCCAGCTCACCACCCTCGACAGGGGCCGACGATCAAGGGACCCAGTACCTC.

J is TRBJ2-2 and V is TRBV14; D may be TRBD1 (5 bases). Germline CDR1 SGHDN, CDR2 FVKESK. The CDR3 covers 20 residues. The V end lost 0 bases, the J end lost 1 base, and 21 bases lay between the germline ends. CDR3 DNA: TGTGCCAGCAGCCAAGAATGGGTTTGGGGCCATCCTGTGAACACCGGGGAGCTGTTTTTT. Its protein product is CASSQEWVWGHPVNTGELFF.

This clonotype was detected ten times or more. The chain is built from TRBV28 and TRBJ2-1, with D hard to call. CDR1 and CDR2 (germline): MDHEN, SYDVKM. Deletions cut 5 bases from V and 0 bases from J, with 8 bases between. The CDR3 has 14 amino acids. CDR3 sequence: CASSPDNSYNEQFF. Here the CDR3 DNA reads TGTGCCAGCAGTCCAGACAACTCCTACAATGAGCAGTTCTTC.